This TCR beta chain was recorded in a study of graft-versus-host responses after intestinal transplantation. Study-wide context: Multivisceral, liver-intestinal, or isolated intestinal transplants were performed in recipients. Anti-thymocyte globulin was used for induction in all recipients, who then took tacrolimus and steroids for two to four years.

In this sample, this clone turned up once. Its specificity is unknown. Regarding the study as a whole: Subjects displaying graft-donor T cell macrochimerism possessed elevated graft-versus-host to host-versus-graft clonal ratios inside allografts.

The assay was immunoSEQ multiplex PCR, and TCRdb's table has in-frame clones only and misses some. Counted here are 85,000 to 100,000 clones, just under 95% occurring once; the ten biggest clones make up approximately 0.069%. Deletions cut 3 bases from V and 5 bases from J, with 20 bases between. Germline V gene sequence: CDR1 MDHEN, CDR2 SYDVKM. This CDR3 has 16 residues. The V and J genes are TRBV28 and TRBJ2-7; tentative D call: TRBD2 (7 bases). Sequenced material: unstimulated CD8+ T cells sorted from spleen or lymph node cells, taken before transplant. The receptor was derived from a human donor who was the organ donor for an intestinal transplant. Here the CDR3 reads CASSFPSVGGHDEQYF. CDR3 sequence (DNA): TGTGCCAGCAGTTTCCCCTCCGTGGGGGGGCACGACGAGCAGTACTTC.